This TCR beta chain was captured in a study of cytomegalovirus exposure and HLA in healthy donors. General study findings and limits: Beyond CMV serostatus, there was no information to go on about immune exposure. Most CMV-associated TCR beta chains appeared HLA-restricted in a later analysis.

Amplification used 60 Vbeta primers and 13 Jbeta primers. Profiling relied on immunoSEQ multiplex PCR, and the TCRdb table lists in-frame clones only, not all of them. The repertoire holds about 160,000 clones, roughly 80% seen once, with around 2% in the top ten. Notes on this clone: Its antigen is not known.

The CDR3 runs 15 residues. Germline V gene sequence: CDR1 SGHRS, CDR2 YFSETQ. The trim removed 2 bases at V and 3 bases at J, leaving 5 bases unmatched. The sequenced sample was PBMCs. The receptor's source is a female donor in good health and CMV-seronegative. This sequence joins TRBV5-1 and TRBJ2-7, with 10 bases aligning to TRBD2. The CDR3 here is CASSLASGGVYEQYF. The CDR3 region has the DNA TGCGCCAGCAGCTTAGCTAGCGGGGGCGTCTACGAGCAGTACTTC.